These 29 T cell receptor beta chains came from one sample sequenced in a study of T cell responses to AZD1222 COVID-19 vaccine. Clones were read by immunoSEQ multiplex PCR, and TCRdb kept only the in-frame ones, dropping some. The sample records some 190,000 clones, 85% to 90% being singletons. The source material was peripheral blood, sampled on day 0 of AZD1222 vaccination. The receptors stem from an adult in good health.

J is TRBJ1-4 and V is TRBV7-8; unclear D gene. V lost 5 bases and J lost 0, with 19 bases in between. This CDR3 is 18 amino acids long. CDR1 is SGHVS, CDR2 FQNEAQ, per germline. The CDR3 sequence: CASSPTEGLPATNEKLFF. CDR3 nucleotide sequence: TGTGCCAGCAGCCCGACGGAGGGATTGCCTGCAACTAATGAAAAACTGTTTTTT.

Points on this clone: Mismatch with germline at one junction end may stem from a read error. This chain connects TRBV7-7 to TRBJ1-1; possible D gene TRBD1, 5 bases. The germline V gene encodes CDR1 SSHAT and CDR2 FNYEAQ (reference sequence). The CDR3 has 15 residues. The CDR3 DNA sequence: TGTGCTAGCAGCTTATATCAGGGCCAGAACACTGAAGCTTTCTTT. Residues: CASSLYQGQNTEAFF.

The rearrangement uses TRBV7-8 and TRBJ2-1; 7 bases agree with TRBD1. Germline V gene sequence: CDR1 SGHVS, CDR2 FQNEAQ. The CDR3 totals 14 residues. V lost 4 bases, J lost 2 bases, and 2 bases stayed unmatched. The CDR3 sequence is CASSSDRAYNEQFF. The DNA of the CDR3 is TGTGCCAGCAGCTCCGACAGGGCCTACAATGAGCAGTTCTTC.

This chain connects TRBV4-1 to TRBJ2-2; D is undetermined. CDR1 and CDR2 from the germline V gene are MGHRA and YSYEKL. The CDR3 totals 15 residues. V lost 6 bases and J lost 3, with 14 bases in between. CDR3 region: CASSVGWADTGELFF. DNA for the CDR3: TGCGCCAGCAGTGTGGGCTGGGCCGACACCGGGGAGCTGTTTTTT.

The chain uses TRBV5-5 and TRBJ1-2; D is ambiguous. Germline CDR1 reads SGHKS; CDR2 reads YYEKEE (reference sequence). Trimming took 2 bases from V and 7 from J, leaving 15 bases between them. This CDR3 contains 14 residues. The CDR3 here is CASSFSVLTIGYTF. For the CDR3, the DNA is TGTGCCAGCAGCTTTAGTGTCCTGACAATTGGCTACACCTTC.

The genes are TRBV18 and TRBJ2-7, with 11 bases fitting TRBD1. CDR3 length: 16 residues. Trimming cost V 2 bases and J 4 bases; bases outside gene matches: 7. Germline V gene sequence: CDR1 KGHSH, CDR2 LQKENI. The CDR3 coding sequence is TGTGCCAGCTCACCAATGGACAGGGGGCAACTGTACGAGCAGTACGTC. This gives the protein CASSPMDRGQLYEQYV.

This chain connects TRBV3-1 (or the pseudogene TRBV3-2) to TRBJ2-7, with 7 bases identical to TRBD2. V dropped 4 bases and J dropped 2; count of bases not matched to a gene: 8. CDR3 length: 15 amino acids. From germline, CDR1 is LGHDT and CDR2 YNNKEL (reference sequence). CDR3 coding DNA: TGTGCCAGCAGCCTTAACGGACTAGGGACCTACGAGCAGTACTTC. Its protein is CASSLNGLGTYEQYF.

This chain links TRBV19 with TRBJ2-7; weak D call: TRBD1 (5 bases). V was cut by 7 bases and J by 6 bases, with 16 bases left in between. The CDR3 spans 13 residues. Germline lookup yields CDR1 LNHDA and CDR2 SQIVND (reference sequence). CDR3 sequence (DNA): TGTGCCAGTAACCAAAGAAGGGGTTTCGAGCAGTACTTC. This codes for CASNQRRGFEQYF.

This chain connects TRBV6-5 to TRBJ1-1; D is unresolved. The germline V gene has CDR1 MNHEY and CDR2 SVGAGI. V dropped 6 bases and J dropped 3 bases, with 11 bases sitting between them. This CDR3 spans 13 amino acids. The CDR3, as DNA: TGTGCCAGCAGCTACGGACCTCACACTGAAGCTTTCTTT. Protein sequence: CASSYGPHTEAFF.

The rearrangement links TRBV5-4 to TRBJ2-3; D tentatively fits TRBD1 or TRBD2 (5 bases each). The CDR3 has 14 amino acids. V lost 0 bases, J lost 5 bases, and 10 bases lay in between. Germline-derived CDR1 and CDR2 are SGHNT and YYREEE (reference sequence). The CDR3 DNA reads as TGTGCCAGCAGCTTGGCTCTTGGGGGAGATACGCAGTATTTT. Protein: CASSLALGGDTQYF. The complete variable domain, with remaining parts taken from reference TRBV5-4 and TRBJ2-3, reads ETGVTQSPTHLIKTRGQQVTLRCSSQSGHNTVSWYQQALGQGPQFIFQYYREEENGRGNFPPRFSGLQFPNYSSELNVNALELDDSALYLCASSLALGGDTQYFGPGTRLTVL.

This clone was seen more than once but under ten times. J is TRBJ2-1 and V is TRBV24-1; tentative D call: TRBD2 (6 bases). Germline values: CDR1 KGHDR, CDR2 SFDVKD. CDR3 length: 12 amino acids. V dropped 8 bases and J dropped 7 bases, with 11 bases sitting between them. The CDR3 loop reads CATTSGRNEQFF. The CDR3 DNA is TGTGCCACCACCTCAGGGAGGAATGAGCAGTTCTTC.

V usage is TRBV9 and J usage is TRBJ2-1; 8 bases map to TRBD2. V shed 2 bases, J shed 3 bases, and the junction held 7 bases outside the gene matches. CDR1 and CDR2 from the germline V gene are SGDLS and YYNGEE. There are 16 residues in the CDR3. The CDR3 coding sequence is TGTGCCAGCAGCGTCGACGGGGGGGCGAACTACAATGAGCAGTTCTTC. Its translation: CASSVDGGANYNEQFF.

This clone was seen only once. The rearrangement uses TRBV6-2 or TRBV6-3 and TRBJ2-1; no firm D call. The germline V gene encodes CDR1 MNHEY and CDR2 SVGEGT. This CDR3 contains 12 residues. Trimming took off 0 bases at V and 8 bases at J, with 5 bases between the two ends. The CDR3 DNA reads TGTGCCAGCAGTTACTCGGTCCATGAGCAGTTCTTC. Its protein product is CASSYSVHEQFF.

J is TRBJ2-3 and V is TRBV30; D possibly corresponds to TRBD2 (6 bases). Germline loops: CDR1 GTSNPN, CDR2 SVGIG (reference sequence). Trimming shortened V by 3 bases and J by 1 base, and 29 bases separated the two germline ends. The CDR3 is 20 residues long. In DNA form, the CDR3 reads TGTGCCTGGAGCCCTGCCTGTGGGCGGGGACGACCAATTCGCACAGATACGCAGTATTTT. This codes for CAWSPACGRGRPIRTDTQYF.

V and J are TRBV7-9 and TRBJ1-2; D is uncertain. Between the trimmed V and J ends, which lost 5 bases and 2 bases, there was a span of 12 bases. The CDR3 is 14 residues long. CDR1 and CDR2 (germline): SEHNR, FQNEAQ (reference sequence). CDR3 protein: CASSPKAGNYGYTF. CDR3 coding DNA: TGTGCCAGCAGCCCTAAAGCGGGAAACTATGGCTACACCTTC. Combining the CDR3 with reference TRBV7-9 and TRBJ1-2 gives the whole variable domain DTGVSQNPRHKITKRGQNVTFRCDPISEHNRLYWYRQTLGQGPEFLTYFQNEAQLEKSRLLSDRFSAERPKGSFSTLEIQRTEQGDSAMYLCASSPKAGNYGYTFGSGTRLTVV.

This chain links TRBV3-1 (or the pseudogene TRBV3-2) with TRBJ2-5, with D possibly being TRBD2 (6 bases). The CDR3 has 14 amino acids. Per germline, CDR1 LGHDT and CDR2 YNNKEL (reference sequence). V was pared by 8 bases and J by 4 bases, with 17 bases between. The CDR3 is CASSGVVGGETQYF. As DNA, the CDR3 is TGTGCCAGCTCCGGGGTAGTCGGGGGAGAGACCCAGTACTTC.

The chain joins TRBV14 to TRBJ2-5; D ambiguous. Trimming took off 5 bases at V and 8 bases at J, with 3 bases between the two ends. The length of the CDR3 is 9 residues. Germline CDR1 and CDR2: SGHDN and FVKESK. The CDR3 bases are TGTGCCAGCAGCAACACCCAGTACTTC. It codes for CASSNTQYF. Filled out from reference TRBV14 and TRBJ2-5, the complete variable domain reads EAGVTQFPSHSVIEKGQTVTLRCDPISGHDNLYWYRRVMGKEIKFLLHFVKESKQDESGMPNNRFLAERTGGTYSTLKVQPAELEDSGVYFCASSNTQYFGPGTRLLVL.

V and J are TRBV5-1 and TRBJ1-3; D is undetermined. CDR1 and CDR2 from the germline V gene are SGHRS and YFSETQ. V was shortened by 0 bases and J by 0 bases, with 16 bases between the two germline ends. The CDR3 is 18 residues long. CDR3 sequence (DNA): TGCGCCAGCAGCTTGGATGGAAGCGGACCGAGCTCTGGAAACACCATATATTTT. The encoded protein is CASSLDGSGPSSGNTIYF.

This clone was seen a few times. This chain joins TRBV5-1 and TRBJ2-7, with a weak D call TRBD2 (6 bases). Germline CDR1 reads SGHRS; CDR2 reads YFSETQ. V was pared by 4 bases and J by 3 bases, with 11 bases between. The CDR3 covers 13 residues. This chain's CDR3 is CASSQMGGYEQYF. CDR3 nucleotides: TGCGCCAGCAGCCAAATGGGGGGCTACGAGCAGTACTTC.

The gene calls are TRBV19 and TRBJ1-6; tentatively, D is TRBD1 (6 bases). The CDR3 has 19 residues. The V gene lost 3 bases and the J gene lost 8 bases, with 26 bases spanning the gap. The germline V gene encodes CDR1 LNHDA and CDR2 SQIVND (reference sequence). The CDR3 region has the DNA TGTGCCAGTAGTATTACAAATGTACAGGGTAGGGGAATCTATTCACCCCTCCACTTT. Encoded protein: CASSITNVQGRGIYSPLHF.

This clone was seen once. The CDR3 bases are TGTGCCAGCAGTTTTCAGTATAGCAATCAGCCCCAGCATTTT. Amino acid sequence: CASSFQYSNQPQHF. The chain carries TRBV6-5 and TRBJ1-5; no firm D call. V shed 4 bases and J shed 0 bases, with 7 bases lying between them. The CDR3 is 14 residues long. Germline assignment: CDR1 MNHEY and CDR2 SVGAGI.

The chain joins TRBV19 to TRBJ1-6; 7 nucleotides line up with TRBD1. Germline V CDR1 and CDR2: LNHDA, SQIVND (reference sequence). V lost 3 bases, J lost 7 bases, and 6 bases stayed unmatched. The CDR3 has 15 residues. The CDR3: CASSIERGLNSPLHF. DNA for the CDR3: TGTGCCAGTAGTATCGAGAGGGGGCTCAATTCACCCCTCCACTTT.

The rearrangement joins TRBV10-2 to TRBJ1-2, with D perhaps TRBD1 (6 bases). Trimming removed 5 bases from V and 6 bases from J, with 13 bases in between. CDR3 length: 13 amino acids. CDR1 WSHSY and CDR2 SAAADI come from the germline V gene. Here the CDR3 reads CASSRRGADGYTF. The CDR3 bases are TGCGCCAGCAGTCGGCGGGGGGCCGATGGCTACACCTTC.

This chain links TRBV2 with TRBJ1-1; D gene unclear. V was shortened by 2 bases and J by 2 bases, with 12 bases between the two germline ends. The CDR3 sequence is 15 residues long. Per the germline V gene, CDR1 is SNHLY and CDR2 is FYNNEI. CDR3 DNA sequence: TGTGCCAGCAGTGAATCCCCAGGAGATAACACTGAAGCTTTCTTT. Its translation is CASSESPGDNTEAFF.

This chain connects TRBV3-1 (or the pseudogene TRBV3-2) to TRBJ2-3; D call uncertain. CDR3 length equals 13 residues. Deletions cut 3 bases from V and 0 bases from J, with 4 bases between. Looked up from germline, CDR1 is LGHDT and CDR2 is YNNKEL (reference sequence). The DNA for the CDR3 is TGTGCCAGCAGCCATGACAGCACAGATACGCAGTATTTT. Translated, it gives CASSHDSTDTQYF.

The chain carries TRBV28 and TRBJ1-2, with 9 bases aligning to TRBD1. Germline trimming cut 5 bases from V and 7 bases from J; bases unmatched to any gene: 11. The germline V gene has CDR1 MDHEN and CDR2 SYDVKM. The CDR3 covers 15 residues. CDR3 sequence (DNA): TGTGCCAGCAGTCTCCACACCGGGACAGGGTCTGGCTACACCTTC. Amino acid sequence: CASSLHTGTGSGYTF.

The genes are TRBV7-3 and TRBJ2-5; a possible D gene is TRBD2 (5 bases). The V end lost 2 bases, the J end lost 3 bases, and 10 bases lay between the germline ends. This CDR3 has 14 residues. Germline lookup yields CDR1 SGHTA and CDR2 FQGTGA. CDR3 coding DNA: TGTGCCAGCAGCTTACTGCCGGGGAAAGAGACCCAGTACTTC. Residues: CASSLLPGKETQYF.

DNA for the CDR3: TGTGCCAGCAGTGACGTTTCCACGGCCTACGAGCAGTACGTC. This sequence encodes CASSDVSTAYEQYV. This rearrangement joins TRBV6-1 to TRBJ2-7, with D hard to call. The V end was cut by 3 bases, the J end by 2 bases, with 11 bases between. Germline V lookup: CDR1 MNHNS, CDR2 SASEGT. The CDR3 has 14 amino acids.

The J gene is TRBJ1-1, the V gene TRBV5-8, with 9 bases lining up with TRBD1. Germline assignment: CDR1 SGHTS and CDR2 YDEGEE. J lost 5 bases, V lost 3 bases, and 8 bases had no gene match. The CDR3 consists of 15 residues. Here the CDR3 DNA reads TGTGCCAGCAGCTGGGGGGACAGGGAAGGAACTGAAGCTTTCTTT. Amino acids: CASSWGDREGTEAFF.